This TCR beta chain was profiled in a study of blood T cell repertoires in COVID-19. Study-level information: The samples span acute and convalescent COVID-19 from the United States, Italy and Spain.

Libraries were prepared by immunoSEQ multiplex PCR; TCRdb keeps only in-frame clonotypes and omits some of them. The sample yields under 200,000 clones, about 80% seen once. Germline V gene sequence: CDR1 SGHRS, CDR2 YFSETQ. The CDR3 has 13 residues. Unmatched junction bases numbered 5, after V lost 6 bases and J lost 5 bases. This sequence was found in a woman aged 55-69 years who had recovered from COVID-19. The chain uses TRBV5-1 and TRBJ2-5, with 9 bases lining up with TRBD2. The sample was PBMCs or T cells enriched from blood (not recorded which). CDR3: CASTSGAGETQYF. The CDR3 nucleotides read TGCGCCAGCACTAGCGGGGCGGGGGAGACCCAGTACTTC.